This T cell receptor (beta chain) was sequenced during a study of tumor and adjacent non-tumor tissue in lung cancer. No cell sorting was done before RNA was extracted from the tissue. More than 3 cm separated this lung sample from the edge of the tumor. Trimming left V 5 bases short and J 7 bases short, with 14 bases between. From germline, CDR1 is MGHDK and CDR2 SYGVNS. The CDR3 loop spans 13 amino acids. Study-wide results and caveats: Normal lung showed higher cumulative top 100 clone frequency than tumor.

This clonotype was seen a handful of times. Its antigen is unknown. Three rounds of nested PCR, following a modified ARM-PCR protocol, produced the TCRbeta library. Via MiXCR, TCRdb re-called the multiplex PCR reads, giving one row per CDR3 protein. Of about 110,000 distinct CDR3 sequences in the sample, about 61% are singletons; the top ten hold roughly 19%. The origin of this receptor is a man in his 60s with non-small cell lung cancer. This chain links TRBV25-1 with TRBJ2-5, with a weak D call TRBD1 (5 bases). The sequenced sample was distant non-tumor lung tissue. In DNA form, the CDR3 reads TGTGCCAGCAGTAAGGCCCTAAGGGGGACCCAGTACTTC. Its translation: CASSKALRGTQYF.